This T cell receptor (beta chain) was identified during a study of T cells and Merkel cell carcinoma outcomes (dated by TCRdb to the early 2020s). In terms of the full investigation: In patients with Merkel cell carcinoma, researchers looked at whether the T-cell repertoire of the tumor, along with T-cell density, could predict clinical outcome. General study outcomes and caveats: Clinical outcomes in Merkel cell carcinoma patients were reported to be predicted by T-cell repertoire features combined with T-cell density.

About this clone: Its antigen is not yet known. The input lacks base qualities; no much larger clone sits a single base away.

The junction shows trimming of 4 bases on V and 3 bases on J, and the gene matches do not reach 6 bases of it. Reading the germline V gene gives CDR1 SGHRS and CDR2 YFSETQ. The CDR3 sequence holds 14 residues, the cysteine and phenylalanine included. CDR3 DNA only is kept here, 42 bases in frame from base 1. Library preparation used the immunoSEQ multiplex PCR assay. Imported from immuneACCESS, the table was reduced by TCRdb to in-frame sequences with V and J called. These copies leave out some clones; in studies compared against another copy, an unresolved V gene accounts for under half, and the cause of the remainder is not known. Present in this sample are 400 to 600 clones, approximately 86% of which were seen just once. Together, the top ten hold approximately 8.9% of the sample. The samples were taken from patients with Merkel cell carcinoma.

This sequence uses TRBV5-1 and TRBJ1-2; 7 nucleotides in the junction match TRBD1. The receptor was isolated from a human donor with Merkel cell carcinoma. Sequencing was carried out using tumor tissue from Merkel cell carcinoma. The CDR3 in this case is CASSPDRAYYGYTF. The DNA is as follows: TGCGCCAGCAGCCCCGACAGGGCCTACTATGGCTACACCTTC.